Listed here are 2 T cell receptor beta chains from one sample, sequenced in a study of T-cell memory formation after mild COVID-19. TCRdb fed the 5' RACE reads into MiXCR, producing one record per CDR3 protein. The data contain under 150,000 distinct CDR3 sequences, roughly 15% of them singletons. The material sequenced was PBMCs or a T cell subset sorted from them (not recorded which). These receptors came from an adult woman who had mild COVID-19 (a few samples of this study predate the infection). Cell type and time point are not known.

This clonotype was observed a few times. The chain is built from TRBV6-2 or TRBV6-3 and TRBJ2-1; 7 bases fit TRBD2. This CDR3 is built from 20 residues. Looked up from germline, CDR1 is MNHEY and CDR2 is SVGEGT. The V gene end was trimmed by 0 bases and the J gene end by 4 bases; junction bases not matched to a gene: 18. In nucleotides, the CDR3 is TGTGCCAGCAGTTACTCGGGGGGGTCGGCTAGCGGACGACTTTACAATGAGCAGTTCTTC. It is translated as CASSYSGGSASGRLYNEQFF.

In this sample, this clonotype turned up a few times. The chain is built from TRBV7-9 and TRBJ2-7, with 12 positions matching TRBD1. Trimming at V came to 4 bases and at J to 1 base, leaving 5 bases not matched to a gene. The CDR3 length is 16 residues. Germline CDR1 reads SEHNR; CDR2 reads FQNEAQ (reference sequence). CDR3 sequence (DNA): TGTGCCAGCAGCTCCCCGGGACAGGGGGCATCCTACGAGCAGTACTTC. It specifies CASSSPGQGASYEQYF. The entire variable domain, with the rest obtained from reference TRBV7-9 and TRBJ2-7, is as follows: DTGVSQNPRHKITKRGQNVTFRCDPISEHNRLYWYRQTLGQGPEFLTYFQNEAQLEKSRLLSDRFSAERPKGSFSTLEIQRTEQGDSAMYLCASSSPGQGASYEQYFGPGTRLTVT.